Each of the 15 T cell receptor beta chains below was sequenced from the same sample in a study of cytotoxic CD8 clonotypes in ibrutinib-treated CLL. Clones were read by immunoSEQ multiplex PCR, and TCRdb kept only the in-frame ones, dropping some. The sample shows 50,000 to 75,000 clones, roughly 71% of them seen only once. Sequencing used PBMCs, obtained after 12 months of ibrutinib treatment. These receptors came from a human donor with chronic lymphocytic leukemia.

The J gene is TRBJ1-1, the V gene TRBV7-2; D is unclear. The CDR3 length is 15 residues. The germline V gene has CDR1 SGHTA and CDR2 FQGNSA. Trimming left V 6 bases short and J 3 bases short, with 17 bases between. The CDR3 nucleotides read TGTGCCAGCAGATGGACCTCGCAGGCGGACACTGAAGCTTTCTTT. Protein product: CASRWTSQADTEAFF.

This clone has only a few counts. The chain joins TRBV7-9 to TRBJ2-3; 8 bases align to TRBD2. The CDR3 spans 14 residues. In germline, CDR1 is SEHNR, CDR2 FQNEAQ (reference sequence). V shed 7 bases and J 1 base; nucleotides not matched to a gene: 4. The CDR3 loop reads CASNLAGGTDTQYF. The CDR3 region has the DNA TGTGCCAGCAACCTAGCGGGCGGCACAGATACGCAGTATTTT.

This chain connects TRBV29-1 to TRBJ2-3; D not certain. Trimming pared 4 bases from V and 1 base from J, leaving 6 bases between. Germline V gives CDR1 SQVTM, CDR2 ANQGSEA. The CDR3 runs to 12 residues. The CDR3 nucleotides read TGCAGCGTTGTGGGCCGCACAGATACGCAGTATTTT. It encodes CSVVGRTDTQYF.

Many counts were recorded for this clone. This sequence joins TRBV6-6 and TRBJ1-2, with a weak D call TRBD1 (5 bases). Between the trimmed V and J ends, which lost 2 bases and 10 bases, there was a span of 8 bases. Germline V gene data show CDR1 as MNHNY and CDR2 as SVGAGI (reference sequence). CDR3 size: 11 residues. CDR3 sequence: CASSYGDDYTF. For the CDR3, the DNA is TGTGCCAGCAGTTACGGGGACGACTACACCTTC.

This rearrangement joins TRBV19 to TRBJ2-1; D is tentatively TRBD1 or TRBD2 (9 bases each). The V and J ends lost 0 bases and 4 bases respectively, with 31 bases between them. The CDR3 spans 22 residues. Germline assignment: CDR1 LNHDA and CDR2 SQIVND (reference sequence). For the CDR3, the DNA is TGTGCCAGTAGTATAGAGCTTTTTAGACAGGGGGTTATTAGCGGGAGTTACAATGAGCAGTTCTTC. The encoded protein is CASSIELFRQGVISGSYNEQFF.

The chain employs TRBV7-9 and TRBJ2-5; 7 nucleotides line up with TRBD2. Germline V CDR1 and CDR2: SEHNR, FQNEAQ (reference sequence). The CDR3 spans 14 residues. V lost 4 bases to trimming and J lost 5 bases; unmatched junction nucleotides: 7. The chain's CDR3 is CASSWGGIRETQYF. The DNA for the CDR3 is TGTGCCAGCAGCTGGGGGGGTATTCGGGAGACCCAGTACTTC. The full variable domain, completed using reference TRBV7-9 and TRBJ2-5, is DTGVSQNPRHKITKRGQNVTFRCDPISEHNRLYWYRQTLGQGPEFLTYFQNEAQLEKSRLLSDRFSAERPKGSFSTLEIQRTEQGDSAMYLCASSWGGIRETQYFGPGTRLLVL.

The chain joins TRBV28 to TRBJ1-4; 7 bases agree with TRBD1. In germline, CDR1 is MDHEN, CDR2 SYDVKM. J gave up 5 bases and V 5 bases, and 8 bases lay outside the gene matches. The CDR3 has 15 residues. The CDR3 DNA reads TGTGCCAGCAGTAGCCCCGGGACAGAGAATGAAAAACTGTTTTTT. Amino acid sequence: CASSSPGTENEKLFF.

V and J are TRBV11-2 and TRBJ1-2, with TRBD1 identical over 10 bases. Losses at the gene ends were 5 bases for V and 6 bases for J; bases not matched to a gene: 12. Per the germline V gene, CDR1 is SGHAT and CDR2 is FQNNGV. This CDR3 contains 16 residues. The DNA of the CDR3 is TGTGCCAGCAGCACAGGTAGAGGACAGGGGGATCATGGCTACACCTTC. Translated: CASSTGRGQGDHGYTF.

This chain links TRBV6-6 with TRBJ1-4; 9 bases line up with TRBD1. The V gene end was trimmed by 5 bases and the J gene end by 7 bases; junction bases not matched to a gene: 8. The CDR3 sequence is 15 residues long. Germline V gene sequence: CDR1 MNHNY, CDR2 SVGAGI (reference sequence). CDR3 in DNA: TGTGCCAGCAGTGGCCCGGGACAGGGAAGTGAAAAACTGTTTTTT. Amino acids: CASSGPGQGSEKLFF.

The chain recombines TRBV5-1 with TRBJ2-3; 11 nucleotides agree with TRBD2. Unmatched junction bases numbered 4, after V lost 7 bases and J lost 3 bases. Looked up from germline, CDR1 is SGHRS and CDR2 is YFSETQ. This CDR3 is 14 amino acids long. CDR3 DNA sequence: TGCGCCAGCGCACTAGCGGGAGAGACAGATACGCAGTATTTT. Amino acids: CASALAGETDTQYF.

This sequence joins TRBV6-1 and TRBJ1-5; D unclear. The germline gives CDR1 MNHNS, CDR2 SASEGT. The V and J ends lost 6 bases and 7 bases respectively, with 13 bases between them. The CDR3 loop spans 13 amino acids. The CDR3 reads CASRSPGEQPQHF. In nucleotides, the CDR3 is TGTGCCAGCAGATCCCCCGGGGAACAGCCCCAGCATTTT.

The count of this clone is one. The chain has TRBV6-6 and TRBJ2-5; D is possibly TRBD2 (6 bases). The CDR3 contains 12 residues. The germline CDR1 and CDR2 sequences are MNHNY and SVGAGI (reference sequence). V was shortened by 4 bases and J by 7 bases, with 10 bases between the two germline ends. The CDR3 bases are TGTGCCAGCAGTTTTCTCGGGGGGACCCAGTACTTC. As protein: CASSFLGGTQYF.

This clone was found a few times. The V gene is TRBV6-6, the J gene TRBJ2-5; 7 positions match TRBD1. The CDR3 has 13 amino acids. CDR1 is MNHNY, CDR2 SVGAGI, per germline (reference sequence). The junction had 6 bases not matched to a gene; V was cut back by 7 bases and J by 4 bases. DNA for the CDR3: TGTGCCAGCACTCCGGGACAGACAGAGACCCAGTACTTC. Amino acid sequence: CASTPGQTETQYF.

The CDR3 DNA is TGTGCCAGCAGCTTGCAGGGACCCACCGGGGAGCTGTTTTTT. It encodes CASSLQGPTGELFF. The rearrangement uses TRBV5-4 and TRBJ2-2, with D perhaps assigned TRBD1 or TRBD2 (5 bases each). V was trimmed by 1 base and J by 4 bases, leaving 8 bases between them. CDR3 length: 14 amino acids. The V gene's germline CDR1 is SGHNT and CDR2 YYREEE (reference sequence).

The chain links TRBV19 to TRBJ2-3; no clear D. From germline, CDR1 is LNHDA and CDR2 SQIVND (reference sequence). Deletions cut 7 bases from V and 4 bases from J, with 15 bases between. The CDR3 is made up of 14 amino acids. DNA for the CDR3: TGTGCCAGTACCGACAATCAGGCGCCAGATACGCAGTATTTT. It is translated as CASTDNQAPDTQYF. Filled out from reference TRBV19 and TRBJ2-3, the complete variable domain reads DGGITQSPKYLFRKEGQNVTLSCEQNLNHDAMYWYRQDPGQGLRLIYYSQIVNDFQKGDIAEGYSVSREKKESFPLTVTSAQKNPTAFYLCASTDNQAPDTQYFGPGTRLTVL.